The TCR beta chain described here comes from a study of blood T cell repertoires in COVID-19. Background on the study: Specimens from acute and convalescent COVID-19 originated in the United States, Italy and Spain.

TCRdb's copy holds only in-frame clones and misses some; the assay was immunoSEQ multiplex PCR. Of 200,000 to 300,000 clones in the sample, 84% were seen once. The receptor's source is a man aged 60 to 69 with acute or convalescent COVID-19. The sequencing sample was made of peripheral blood.

The DNA for the CDR3 is TGTGCCAGCAGCCCCCTAGCGCTTGGGGATACGCAGTATTTT. Its translation is CASSPLALGDTQYF. The chain joins TRBV6-5 to TRBJ2-3; D is perhaps TRBD2 (6 bases). Trimming removed 6 bases from V and 6 bases from J, with 16 bases in between. Germline CDR1 and CDR2: MNHEY and SVGAGI. This CDR3 contains 14 residues.